This T cell receptor beta chain was captured in a study of T cell responses to AZD1222 COVID-19 vaccine. Findings and limits, study-wide: Vaccine-related CD4 TCRs covered spike, predominating at 160-218 and 743-854. Nearly half of spike-specific TCRs reportedly target unmutated variant regions. Recipients of AZD1222 seropositive at baseline numbered only 6 or 7.

A note on this clone: Its target is unknown.

Produced via immunoSEQ multiplex PCR; TCRdb's table is partial and in-frame only. Among some 170,000 clones listed, approximately 94% were seen once. Trimming removed 1 base from V and 7 bases from J; junction bases left unmatched: 5. The CDR3 is 15 amino acids. CDR1 MNHNS and CDR2 SASEGT come from the germline V gene. The V gene is TRBV6-1, the J gene TRBJ2-3; 10 bases are shared with TRBD2. This clonotype was sampled from an adult in good health. The sample here was peripheral blood, taken on day 0 of AZD1222 vaccination. The CDR3 DNA sequence: TGTGCCAGCAGTGAAGGGCTAGCGGGAGCAAATACGCAGTATTTT. Translation: CASSEGLAGANTQYF.